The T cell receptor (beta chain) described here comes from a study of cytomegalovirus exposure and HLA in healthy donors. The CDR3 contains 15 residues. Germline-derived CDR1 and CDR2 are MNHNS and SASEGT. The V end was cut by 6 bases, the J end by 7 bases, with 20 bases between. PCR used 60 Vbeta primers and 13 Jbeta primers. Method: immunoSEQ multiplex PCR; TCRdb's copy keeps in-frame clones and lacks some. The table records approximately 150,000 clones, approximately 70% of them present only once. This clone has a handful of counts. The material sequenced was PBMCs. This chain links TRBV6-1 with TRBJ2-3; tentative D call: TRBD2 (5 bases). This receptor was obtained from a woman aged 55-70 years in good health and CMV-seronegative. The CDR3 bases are TGTGCCAGCAGAGAGTTCGGGATTAGCCTCTATACGCAGTATTTT. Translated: CASREFGISLYTQYF.